The entry below describes one TCR beta chain. Its target is not known. The sample contains more than one DNA sequence encoding this CDR3. The repertoire was sequenced with immunoSEQ multiplex PCR; TCRdb's copy has only in-frame clones and lacks some. This sample has about 1.9 million clones, with 85% to 95% found just once. This sample stems from a study of shared clonotypes between healthy human individuals. Study overall: CD4 naive and CD4 memory each took three plates per donor, while CD8 naive took two and CD8 memory one.

Germline values: CDR1 SQVTM, CDR2 ANQGSEA. The CDR3 runs to 14 residues. V shed 1 base and J 3 bases; nucleotides not matched to a gene: 1. Study-level results: Compared with clonotypes that all four donors shared, non-shared clonotypes had lower generation probabilities.

Terminally differentiated effector memory CD45RA+ cells were excluded by CCR7 positive selection of CD45RO-negative cells. V gene TRBV29-1 combines with J gene TRBJ2-1; 9 bases map to TRBD1. Specimen: naive CD8+ T cells from PBMCs. The TCR sequence derives from a young man in good health. Some clones in this sample may be carry-over from other donors' samples. The CDR3 sequence is CSVEGTGDYNEQFF. In DNA, the CDR3 is TGCAGCGTTGAAGGGACAGGGGACTACAATGAGCAGTTCTTC.